A single sample gave rise to the 24 T cell receptor beta chains below, sequenced in a study of shared clonotypes between healthy human individuals. Profiling relied on immunoSEQ multiplex PCR, and the TCRdb table lists in-frame clones only, not all of them. The sample lists about 2.5 million clones; around 92% were seen once. Source material: naive CD4+ T cells from PBMCs. Subset described: CD45RA+ positively selected. These receptors all come from a man in his late teens or twenties in good health. Some clones in this sample may be carry-over from other donors' samples.

The V call is TRBV4-1, the J call TRBJ1-4; no clear D gene. Trimming removed 1 base from V and 6 bases from J, with 12 bases in between. Germline V lookup: CDR1 MGHRA, CDR2 YSYEKL. The CDR3 is 15 residues long. The CDR3 nucleotides are TGCGCCAGCAGCCAAGTAGGAACCGCGGATGAAAAACTGTTTTTT. It is translated as CASSQVGTADEKLFF.

This chain joins TRBV6-6 and TRBJ2-7; D tentatively fits TRBD1 or TRBD2 (5 bases each). The V gene's germline CDR1 is MNHNY and CDR2 SVGAGI (reference sequence). The CDR3 runs 12 residues. V was trimmed by 8 bases and J by 7 bases, leaving 15 bases between them. CDR3 region: CASRDGPLEQYF. In DNA form, the CDR3 reads TGTGCCAGCCGGGACGGACCACTGGAGCAGTACTTC.

This clone was seen only once. The V call is TRBV14, the J call TRBJ2-7, with 8 bases aligning to TRBD1. The CDR3 is made up of 16 amino acids. Germline V gives CDR1 SGHDN, CDR2 FVKESK. The J segment lost 0 bases and the V segment lost 5 bases, leaving 9 bases of the junction unmatched. The CDR3 is CASSSPGTGDSYEQYF. The CDR3 DNA reads TGTGCCAGCAGCTCCCCCGGGACAGGAGACTCCTACGAGCAGTACTTC.

With respect to this clone: Distinct nucleotide sequences in the sample also encode this CDR3. The V call is TRBV2, the J call TRBJ2-7, with 7 nucleotides matching TRBD1. This CDR3 has 14 residues. V gave up 6 bases and J gave up 0 bases; unmatched junction bases: 5. Germline CDR1 reads SNHLY; CDR2 reads FYNNEI. The CDR3 sequence: CASSEQGTSYEQYF. The CDR3 DNA reads as TGTGCCAGCAGCGAACAGGGGACCTCCTACGAGCAGTACTTC.

The chain has TRBV28 and TRBJ2-7, with TRBD2 matching 12 bases. Germline V gene lookup returns CDR1 MDHEN and CDR2 SYDVKM. The CDR3 has 17 amino acids. Germline trimming cut 6 bases from V and 9 bases from J; bases unmatched to any gene: 18. In DNA form, the CDR3 reads TGTGCCAGCAGGAGCGGACCGAAGACTAGCGGGAGCTCGGGGCAGTACTTC. Its translation: CASRSGPKTSGSSGQYF.

This chain connects TRBV19 to TRBJ2-1; either TRBD1 or TRBD2 may fit D (5 bases each). Germline CDR1 LNHDA, CDR2 SQIVND (reference sequence). Trimming removed 5 bases at V and 7 bases at J, with 15 bases between. The CDR3 sequence is 14 residues long. CDR3 DNA sequence: TGTGCCAGTAGTCAATGGCAGGGAGTGAATGAGCAGTTCTTC. Translating it yields CASSQWQGVNEQFF.

This clone has a single count. V usage is TRBV9 and J usage is TRBJ1-2; D is possibly TRBD1 (5 bases). With 1 base removed from V and 5 bases from J, the gap between germline ends came to 18 bases. Germline CDR1 reads SGDLS; CDR2 reads YYNGEE. The CDR3 length is 16 residues. CDR3 sequence (DNA): TGTGCCAGCAGCGTACGAGGGGCGGTTTCGGATTATGGCTACACCTTC. It translates to CASSVRGAVSDYGYTF. Drawing the rest from reference TRBV9 and TRBJ1-2, the complete variable domain is DSGVTQTPKHLITATGQRVTLRCSPRSGDLSVYWYQQSLDQGLQFLIQYYNGEERAKGNILERFSAQQFPDLHSELNLSSLELGDSALYFCASSVRGAVSDYGYTFGSGTRLTVV.

To note about this clone: Other DNA sequences of this sample code for an identical CDR3. The rearrangement joins TRBV18 to TRBJ1-5; D uncertain. The V gene's germline CDR1 is KGHSH and CDR2 LQKENI. V dropped 3 bases and J dropped 2 bases, with 5 bases sitting between them. The length of the CDR3 is 13 residues. This CDR3 reads CASSPDGNQPQHF. The CDR3 coding sequence is TGTGCCAGCTCACCTGACGGCAATCAGCCCCAGCATTTT.

This clone showed up just once. The junction does not match germline at one end; this may be a read error. J is TRBJ2-7 and V is TRBV5-1; 10 bases match TRBD2. Germline-derived CDR1 and CDR2 are SGHRS and YFSETQ. The length of the CDR3 is 17 residues. The CDR3 region has the DNA TGCGCCAGCAGGTTGGCTAGCGGGAGCCCCGGGGCCTACGAGCAGTACTTC. This codes for CASRLASGSPGAYEQYF. Supplemented by reference TRBV5-1 and TRBJ2-7, the full variable domain reads KAGVTQTPRYLIKTRGQQVTLSCSPISGHRSVSWYQQTPGQGLQFLFEYFSETQRNKGNFPGRFSGRQFSNSRSEMNVSTLELGDSALYLCASRLASGSPGAYEQYFGPGTRLTVT.

The V gene is TRBV5-5, the J gene TRBJ1-1, with 7 bases identical to TRBD1. The CDR3 sequence is 13 residues long. CDR1 and CDR2 from the germline V gene are SGHKS and YYEKEE (reference sequence). Germline trimming cut 0 bases from V and 10 bases from J; bases unmatched to any gene: 6. CDR3 nucleotide sequence: TGTGCCAGCAGCTTGGTAGGGGGCGCGGGAGCTTTCTTT. Its protein is CASSLVGGAGAFF. Filled out from reference TRBV5-5 and TRBJ1-1, the complete variable domain reads DAGVTQSPTHLIKTRGQQVTLRCSPISGHKSVSWYQQVLGQGPQFIFQYYEKEERGRGNFPDRFSARQFPNYSSELNVNALLLGDSALYLCASSLVGGAGAFFGQGTRLTVV.

This clone was counted once. The sample holds other DNA sequences that translate to the same CDR3. The gene calls are TRBV7-9 and TRBJ1-1; D may be TRBD1 (5 bases). The CDR3 covers 13 residues. Germline values: CDR1 SEHNR, CDR2 FQNEAQ (reference sequence). V dropped 5 bases and J dropped 4 bases, with 11 bases sitting between them. The CDR3 region is CASSLYGGTEAFF. The CDR3 bases are TGTGCCAGCAGCCTATACGGGGGCACTGAAGCTTTCTTT.

This clone was detected only once. Within the sample, other DNA sequences also encode this same CDR3. This sequence joins TRBV28 and TRBJ1-5; the D is unclear. Germline CDR1 MDHEN, CDR2 SYDVKM. This CDR3 region has 12 residues. The V and J ends lost 3 bases and 7 bases respectively, with 7 bases between them. CDR3 sequence (DNA): TGTGCCAGCAGTTTCACCGGACAGCCCCAGCATTTT. Its translation is CASSFTGQPQHF.

This chain links TRBV28 with TRBJ1-1; D uncertain. Per germline, CDR1 MDHEN and CDR2 SYDVKM. Trimming removed 8 bases from V and 6 bases from J, with 16 bases in between. The CDR3 totals 13 residues. CDR3 DNA sequence: TGTGCCAGCGGCCGAAATGGGGAGGCTGAAGCTTTCTTT. Protein: CASGRNGEAEAFF.

This clone was counted a single time. One end of the junction does not line up with germline, which may come from a read error. The rearrangement joins TRBV28 to TRBJ2-5; TRBD1 matches at 8 bases. TRBJ2-7 matches the DNA end more closely, so the J call is doubtful. The CDR3 has 12 amino acids. The germline V gene has CDR1 MDHEN and CDR2 SYDVKM. Written as DNA, the CDR3 is TGCGCGATACAGGGGGGACGCTACGAGCAGTACTTC. Its protein product is CAIQGGRYEQYF.

CDR3 residues: CASSERGSTDTQYF. DNA of the CDR3: TGTGCCAGCAGCGAGAGGGGGAGCACAGATACGCAGTATTTT. The genes are TRBV7-2 and TRBJ2-3; D possibly corresponds to TRBD1 (6 bases). This CDR3 spans 14 amino acids. V gave up 5 bases and J gave up 0 bases, with 9 bases separating them. Germline V gives CDR1 SGHTA, CDR2 FQGNSA.

This chain uses TRBV7-8 with TRBJ2-2, with D possibly being TRBD1 or TRBD2 (6 bases each). Germline CDR1 is SGHVS and CDR2 is FQNEAQ. This CDR3 comprises 17 residues. The V and J ends lost 5 bases and 7 bases respectively, with 23 bases between them. The CDR3 DNA is TGTGCCAGCAGCAAGGGCGGCGGGCCGGAGGGGGGCGGGGAGCTGTTTTTT. It yields the protein CASSKGGGPEGGGELFF.

The CDR3 DNA reads TGTGCCAGCAGCGTAGGGAGCAGACAGGGTATGGGAGGCTACACCTTC. It specifies CASSVGSRQGMGGYTF. The rearrangement uses TRBV9 and TRBJ1-2; 7 nucleotides agree with TRBD1. In germline, CDR1 is SGDLS, CDR2 YYNGEE. The CDR3 extends over 16 amino acids. Germline trimming cut 0 bases from V and 8 bases from J; bases unmatched to any gene: 13.

This clone was seen a few times. The genes are TRBV7-2 and TRBJ1-1; D ambiguous. Looked up from germline, CDR1 is SGHTA and CDR2 is FQGNSA. The CDR3 length is 16 residues. The V end was cut by 4 bases, the J end by 1 base, with 16 bases between. The CDR3: CASSSDIRVRNTEAFF. Here the CDR3 DNA reads TGTGCCAGCAGCTCAGACATAAGGGTTAGGAACACTGAAGCTTTCTTT.

The chain's CDR3 is CASSSGLAGVASYEQYF. CDR3 sequence (DNA): TGTGCCAGCAGCTCCGGACTAGCGGGAGTCGCCTCCTACGAGCAGTACTTC. The gene calls are TRBV5-5 and TRBJ2-7; 13 positions match TRBD2. This CDR3 has 17 amino acids. Germline V CDR1 and CDR2: SGHKS, YYEKEE (reference sequence). V gave up 3 bases and J gave up 0 bases; unmatched junction bases: 6.

As concerns this clone: Other DNA variants within this sample encode the same CDR3. The chain carries TRBV5-1 and TRBJ2-5; D possibly corresponds to TRBD2 (5 bases). Germline CDR1 is SGHRS and CDR2 is YFSETQ. Trimming removed 0 bases from V and 1 base from J, with 7 bases in between. This CDR3 region has 14 residues. The CDR3 sequence: CASSLGGRQETQYF. The CDR3 DNA follows: TGCGCCAGCAGCTTGGGAGGGCGCCAAGAGACCCAGTACTTC.

The chain recombines TRBV7-3 with TRBJ2-7; unclear D gene. The CDR3 is 15 amino acids. Germline V gene sequence: CDR1 SGHTA, CDR2 FQGTGA. Between the trimmed V and J ends, which lost 2 bases and 4 bases, there was a span of 15 bases. DNA for the CDR3: TGTGCCAGCAGCTTAGGGCCAGGCGATCCTTACGAGCAGTACTTC. Protein sequence: CASSLGPGDPYEQYF.

The chain has TRBV5-6 and TRBJ2-5; maybe TRBD2 (7 bases). Germline lookup yields CDR1 SGHDT and CDR2 YYEEEE. Trimming cost V 4 bases and J 7 bases, with 17 bases left between them. This CDR3 has 14 amino acids. In nucleotides, the CDR3 is TGTGCCAGCAGCGGCGGGGGCAGAGGGGGGACCCAGTACTTC. Amino acids: CASSGGGRGGTQYF.

This chain uses TRBV4-2 with TRBJ2-1; 11 bases are a match to TRBD2. CDR3 size: 16 residues. Germline lookup yields CDR1 LGHNA and CDR2 YNFKEQ. After removal of 8 bases from V and 1 base from J, the junction contained 7 bases not matched to a gene. CDR3 residues: CASSPVAGGSYNEQFF. In DNA form, the CDR3 reads TGTGCCAGCTCTCCCGTAGCGGGAGGGTCCTACAATGAGCAGTTCTTC.

This clone appeared once. V is TRBV6-1 and J is TRBJ2-7; D is possibly TRBD2 (6 bases). V shed 0 bases and J shed 1 base, with 19 bases lying between them. Germline lookup yields CDR1 MNHNS and CDR2 SASEGT. The CDR3 totals 18 residues. The CDR3 spells CASSEALTGREWSYEQYF. The CDR3 region has the DNA TGTGCCAGCAGTGAAGCGTTGACTGGCCGGGAGTGGTCCTACGAGCAGTACTTC.